A single TCR beta chain is shown here with its context. V was pared by 5 bases and J by 3 bases, with 7 bases of the junction left unmatched. CDR3 size: 14 residues. Germline V gene lookup returns CDR1 SGHRS and CDR2 YFSETQ. These data originate in a study of T cells in tuberculosis. Study-wide context: A South African cohort included IGRA-negative adolescents, latently infected IGRA-positive adolescents and adults with active tuberculosis.

On average around 100,000 T cells per donor were immunosequenced. The table came from immunoSEQ multiplex PCR; TCRdb's copy has only in-frame clones and leaves some out. The sample contains about 33,000 clones, about nine tenths of which appear only once. V is TRBV5-1 and J is TRBJ2-7; 8 bases align to TRBD1. The receptor was isolated from a donor aged 10-29 years with latent tuberculosis or without tuberculosis infection. Some clones in this sample may be carry-over from other donors' samples. Material: PBMCs. CDR3 loop: CASSYRTGFYEQYF. The CDR3 DNA reads as TGCGCCAGCAGTTACCGGACAGGGTTCTACGAGCAGTACTTC. Using reference TRBV5-1 and TRBJ2-7 for the parts outside the CDR3, the full variable domain is KAGVTQTPRYLIKTRGQQVTLSCSPISGHRSVSWYQQTPGQGLQFLFEYFSETQRNKGNFPGRFSGRQFSNSRSEMNVSTLELGDSALYLCASSYRTGFYEQYFGPGTRLTVT.